This record looks at one T cell receptor (beta chain) sequence and its context. What it binds is not known. The data were obtained in a study of cytomegalovirus exposure and HLA in healthy donors. PCR primers comprised 60 Vbeta and 13 Jbeta primers. As processed by the authors: Counted up in a later analysis, unique TCR beta chains came to approximately 83 million, with some 9.9 million shared. Sequencing was performed with immunoSEQ multiplex PCR; in TCRdb, only in-frame clones are kept and a portion is missing. That table supplies the V and J calls and clone size; D and trimming were determined from the DNA. The sample contains roughly 150,000 clones, 70% of which appear only once. Whole-study findings and limits: A later analysis linked a missense DCLRE1C variant to TCR beta V- and J-gene trimming.

The sample taken for sequencing was PBMCs. This receptor was identified in a man aged 18 to 29 in good health and CMV-seropositive.

CDR3 DNA sequence: TGTGCCAGCAGGACTGGAGGCACAGATACGCAGTATTTT. Encoded protein: CASRTGGTDTQYF. This chain links TRBV6-1 with TRBJ2-3; D is ambiguous. The CDR3 is made up of 13 amino acids. Between the trimmed V and J ends, which lost 6 bases and 1 base, there was a span of 8 bases. Germline CDR1 reads MNHNS; CDR2 reads SASEGT.